This passage covers 5 T cell receptor beta chains from one sample sequenced in a study of shared clonotypes between healthy human individuals. Using immunoSEQ multiplex PCR, the repertoire was profiled, and TCRdb retains in-frame clones only, with some absent. The sample contains around 1.1 million clones, approximately 80% of which appear only once. Sequencing input: memory CD4+ T cells from PBMCs. Regarding subset: CD45RA-negative fraction. All receptors derive from a man younger than 35 in good health. Some clones in this sample may be carry-over from other donors' samples.

Concerning this clone itself: This specimen includes other DNA sequences encoding the same CDR3. The chain couples TRBV7-2 to TRBJ2-1; the D is unclear. Trimming removed 4 bases from V and 4 bases from J, with 11 bases in between. The CDR3 loop spans 14 amino acids. CDR1 is SGHTA and CDR2 is FQGNSA in the germline V gene. The CDR3 sequence: CASSSPRSYNEQFF. For the CDR3, the DNA is TGTGCCAGCAGCTCCCCTAGGTCGTACAATGAGCAGTTCTTC.

V is TRBV19 and J is TRBJ1-4; D is ambiguous. The CDR3 spans 14 residues. The germline V gene encodes CDR1 LNHDA and CDR2 SQIVND (reference sequence). The germline V and J ends were trimmed by 2 bases and 8 bases, with 12 bases remaining between them. CDR3 bases: TGTGCCAGTAGTATACTACAGAGGAGGGAAAAACTGTTTTTT. Amino acids: CASSILQRREKLFF.

J is TRBJ2-5 and V is TRBV14; D possibly matches TRBD1 or TRBD2 (5 bases each). V dropped 6 bases and J dropped 3 bases, with 14 bases sitting between them. CDR1 is SGHDN, CDR2 FVKESK, per germline. The CDR3 runs 14 residues. In DNA, the CDR3 is TGTGCCAGCAGGGGCGCCAGGGACGAAGAGACCCAGTACTTC. This codes for CASRGARDEETQYF.

Written as DNA, the CDR3 is TGTGCCAGCAGTTTGTCCCGGGGGGCCAAAAACATTCAGTACTTC. This encodes CASSLSRGAKNIQYF. The J gene is TRBJ2-4, the V gene TRBV28; D perhaps matches TRBD2 (6 bases). The CDR3 runs 15 residues. Germline V gene data show CDR1 as MDHEN and CDR2 as SYDVKM. V dropped 3 bases and J dropped 1 base, with 10 bases sitting between them.

The rearrangement uses TRBV6-1 and TRBJ1-5; possibly TRBD1 for D (5 bases). This CDR3 has 14 amino acids. Trimming shortened V by 6 bases and J by 6 bases, and 15 bases separated the two germline ends. The germline gives CDR1 MNHNS, CDR2 SASEGT. Here the CDR3 reads CASSQMGGVQPQHF. The CDR3 DNA is TGTGCCAGCAGCCAAATGGGGGGGGTTCAGCCCCAGCATTTT.